The 14 T cell receptor beta chains given below trace back to one sample, sequenced in a study of CD8+ T cells in alopecia areata. Treatment reported: oral pan-JAK inhibitor, 5-10 mg twice daily. RNA was extracted and reverse transcribed into cDNA as the sequencing template. Assay: immunoSEQ multiplex PCR; the TCRdb copy retains only in-frame clones and omits some. The sample records about 190,000 clones, under 70% being singletons. This specimen consisted of CD4+ T cells sorted from blood, obtained at week 4, from a patient treated with tofacitinib. All receptors come from a human donor with alopecia areata.

V and J are TRBV5-4 and TRBJ2-6, with D unclear. Per the germline V gene, CDR1 is SGHNT and CDR2 is YYREEE (reference sequence). The CDR3 spans 13 residues. V lost 4 bases, J lost 3 bases, and 5 bases lay in between. The CDR3 reads CASSTDGANVLTF. CDR3 nucleotides: TGTGCCAGCAGCACGGATGGGGCCAACGTCCTGACTTTC.

There are a few counts of this clone. The gene calls are TRBV6-5 and TRBJ2-3; D is ambiguous. Trimming cost V 5 bases and J 0 bases, with 3 bases left between them. The CDR3 contains 12 residues. Germline-derived CDR1 and CDR2 are MNHEY and SVGAGI. The CDR3 sequence: CASSKSTDTQYF. In nucleotides, the CDR3 is TGTGCCAGCAGTAAAAGCACAGATACGCAGTATTTT.

The rearrangement joins TRBV10-3 to TRBJ1-2; 7 nucleotides line up with TRBD1. The CDR3 runs to 13 residues. V was clipped by 5 bases and J by 8 bases; unmatched bases: 8. CDR1 is ENHRY and CDR2 is SYGVKD in the germline V gene. CDR3 DNA sequence: TGTGCCATCAGTTCTCAGGGGGAAGGCGGCTACACCTTC. Translation: CAISSQGEGGYTF.

The chain employs TRBV2 and TRBJ1-2; 9 bases map to TRBD1. The length of the CDR3 is 13 residues. The junction had 4 bases not matched to a gene; V was cut back by 10 bases and J by 1 base. Per the germline V gene, CDR1 is SNHLY and CDR2 is FYNNEI. This chain's CDR3 is CATHRGRNYGYTF. CDR3 DNA: TGTGCCACCCACAGGGGGCGTAACTATGGCTACACCTTC.

The genes are TRBV9 and TRBJ2-2, with 8 bases identical to TRBD2. Germline V CDR1 and CDR2: SGDLS, YYNGEE. Losses at the gene ends were 0 bases for V and 5 bases for J; bases not matched to a gene: 6. The CDR3 is made up of 16 amino acids. The CDR3, as DNA: TGTGCCAGCAGCGTAGCGGCGGGGGGACTAACCGGGGAGCTGTTTTTT. Protein sequence: CASSVAAGGLTGELFF.

This sequence joins TRBV29-1 and TRBJ2-7; TRBD2 agrees at 14 bases. This CDR3 is 18 amino acids long. Per germline, CDR1 SQVTM and CDR2 ANQGSEA. With V trimmed by 5 bases and J by 2 bases, 14 bases remained unmatched. CDR3 coding DNA: TGCAGCGTTCCCCGGGACATCGGGACTAGCGGGGGAGCCTACGAGCAGTACTTC. It specifies CSVPRDIGTSGGAYEQYF.

This clone appeared a few times. The chain carries TRBV7-2 and TRBJ2-5; 8 bases line up with TRBD1. V was pared by 4 bases and J by 5 bases, with 6 bases of the junction left unmatched. Per the germline V gene, CDR1 is SGHTA and CDR2 is FQGNSA. The CDR3 has 14 residues. The CDR3 coding sequence is TGTGCCAGCAGCTCCGACAGGGGCGTGGAGACCCAGTACTTC. Amino acid sequence: CASSSDRGVETQYF.

The CDR3 region has the DNA TGCAGCGGTGGGACAGCTACCTACGAGCAGTACTTC. This sequence encodes CSGGTATYEQYF. The chain combines TRBV29-1 with TRBJ2-7, with 7 bases fitting TRBD1. This CDR3 has 12 amino acids. The junction had 5 bases not matched to a gene; V was cut back by 7 bases and J by 2 bases. Germline CDR1 SQVTM, CDR2 ANQGSEA.

This clone showed up just once. The rearrangement links TRBV7-8 to TRBJ1-4; no definite D call. Trimming removed 7 bases at V and 0 bases at J, with 12 bases between. Germline V gene lookup returns CDR1 SGHVS and CDR2 FQNEAQ. The length of the CDR3 is 15 residues. In DNA, the CDR3 is TGTGCCAGCACTCCCTTTGGGACAACTAATGAAAAACTGTTTTTT. Encoded protein: CASTPFGTTNEKLFF.

This chain uses TRBV29-1 with TRBJ2-1; 10 nucleotides align to TRBD1. The CDR3 is made up of 13 amino acids. Trimming at V came to 4 bases and at J to 8 bases, leaving 5 bases not matched to a gene. The V gene's germline CDR1 is SQVTM and CDR2 ANQGSEA. CDR3 nucleotide sequence: TGCAGCGTTGTTTGGGACAGGGGCGATGAGCAGTTCTTC. Amino acids: CSVVWDRGDEQFF.

The rearrangement links TRBV19 to TRBJ2-2, with D unclear. The CDR3 totals 16 residues. The germline V gene has CDR1 LNHDA and CDR2 SQIVND (reference sequence). V was trimmed by 1 base and J by 0 bases, leaving 9 bases between them. The CDR3 DNA sequence: TGTGCCAGTAGTATAGGACTGCCCGCGAACACCGGGGAGCTGTTTTTT. Translated: CASSIGLPANTGELFF.

This chain joins TRBV7-8 and TRBJ1-2; a possible D gene is TRBD1 (6 bases). This CDR3 region has 16 residues. Trimming removed 1 base at V and 6 bases at J, with 18 bases between. Germline loops: CDR1 SGHVS, CDR2 FQNEAQ. CDR3 DNA sequence: TGTGCCAGCAGCTTAGGGCTGGGCAGGGGAAAGGATGGCTACACCTTC. Translating it yields CASSLGLGRGKDGYTF.

This chain joins TRBV30 and TRBJ1-5; D is unclear. V was pared by 1 base and J by 1 base, with 5 bases between. The CDR3 totals 13 residues. CDR1 is GTSNPN, CDR2 SVGIG, per germline (reference sequence). CDR3 amino acids: CAWSGESNQPQHF. For the CDR3, the DNA is TGTGCCTGGAGTGGGGAAAGCAATCAGCCCCAGCATTTT.

The table lists this clone with a count of one. Compared with germline, one end of the junction differs, possibly owing to a read error. V usage is TRBV6-5 and J usage is TRBJ2-1; tentative D call: TRBD2 (5 bases). The CDR3 extends over 13 amino acids. Per germline, CDR1 MNHEY and CDR2 SVGAGI. The DNA of the CDR3 is TGTGCCATCAGTGAGTTCACTGAGGGTGAGCAGTTCTTC. It specifies CAISEFTEGEQFF.